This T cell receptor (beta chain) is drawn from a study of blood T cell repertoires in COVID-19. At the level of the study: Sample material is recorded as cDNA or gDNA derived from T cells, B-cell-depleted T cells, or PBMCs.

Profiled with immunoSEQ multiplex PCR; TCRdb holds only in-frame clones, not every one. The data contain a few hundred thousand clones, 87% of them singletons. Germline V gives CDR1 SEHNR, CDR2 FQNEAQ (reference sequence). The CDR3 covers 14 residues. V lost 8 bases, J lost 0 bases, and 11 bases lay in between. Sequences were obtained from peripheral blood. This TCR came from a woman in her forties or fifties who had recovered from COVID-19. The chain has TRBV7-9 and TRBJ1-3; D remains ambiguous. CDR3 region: CASPGLGSGNTIYF. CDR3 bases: TGTGCCAGCCCGGGGTTGGGCTCTGGAAACACCATATATTTT.